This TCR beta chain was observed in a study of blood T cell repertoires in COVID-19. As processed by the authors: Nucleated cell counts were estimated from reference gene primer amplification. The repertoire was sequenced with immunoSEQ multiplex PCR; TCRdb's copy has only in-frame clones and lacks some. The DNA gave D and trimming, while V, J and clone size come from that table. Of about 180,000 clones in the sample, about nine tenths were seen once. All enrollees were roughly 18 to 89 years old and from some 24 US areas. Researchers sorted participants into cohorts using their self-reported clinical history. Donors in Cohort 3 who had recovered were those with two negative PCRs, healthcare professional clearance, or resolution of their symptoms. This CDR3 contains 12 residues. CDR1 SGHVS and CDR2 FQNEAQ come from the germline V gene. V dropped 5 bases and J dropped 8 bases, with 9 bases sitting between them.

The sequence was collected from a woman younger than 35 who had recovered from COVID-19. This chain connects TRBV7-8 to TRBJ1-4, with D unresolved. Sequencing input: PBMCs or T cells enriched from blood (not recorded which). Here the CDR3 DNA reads TGTGCCAGCAGCCCCTCCAGGGAAAAACTGTTTTTT. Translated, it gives CASSPSREKLFF.